These 32 T cell receptor beta chains were sequenced from one sample in a study of cytomegalovirus exposure and HLA in healthy donors. Primers included in the PCR were 60 Vbeta and 13 Jbeta primers. Profiling relied on immunoSEQ multiplex PCR, and the TCRdb table lists in-frame clones only, not all of them. The sample shows hundreds of thousands of clones, 80% to 90% of them seen only once. The sequenced material came from PBMCs. Receptors originate from a man aged 30-40 years in good health and CMV-seronegative.

The CDR3 is CASRLRGAMNTEAFF. The CDR3 DNA is TGTGCCAGCAGACTCAGGGGGGCAATGAACACTGAAGCTTTCTTT. The rearrangement links TRBV5-6 to TRBJ1-1; 7 bases are a match to TRBD1. J was trimmed by 0 bases and V by 5 bases; bases with no gene match: 7. The germline V gene has CDR1 SGHDT and CDR2 YYEEEE. CDR3 size: 15 residues.

This clone was seen a few times. V gene TRBV5-6 combines with J gene TRBJ2-7; a possible D gene is TRBD1 (7 bases). Trimming took off 2 bases at V and 5 bases at J, with 11 bases between the two ends. Germline V CDR1 and CDR2: SGHDT, YYEEEE. The CDR3 has 13 residues. CDR3 region: CASSFTRGDEQYF. In nucleotides, the CDR3 is TGTGCCAGCAGCTTCACCAGGGGGGACGAGCAGTACTTC.

The chain joins TRBV19 to TRBJ1-2; tentative D call: TRBD1 (5 bases). V was shortened by 3 bases and J by 0 bases, with 11 bases between the two germline ends. CDR3 length: 15 residues. Germline loops: CDR1 LNHDA, CDR2 SQIVND (reference sequence). This CDR3 reads CASSIGTGSNYGYTF. DNA for the CDR3: TGTGCCAGTAGTATTGGTACAGGATCTAACTATGGCTACACCTTC.

The chain combines TRBV5-1 with TRBJ2-2; 8 bases line up with TRBD1. The CDR3 totals 15 residues. Germline CDR1 and CDR2: SGHRS and YFSETQ. The V segment lost 2 bases and the J segment 4 bases; nucleotides outside the gene matches: 4. The CDR3 spells CASSLPGGFTGELFF. Here the CDR3 DNA reads TGCGCCAGCAGCTTACCAGGGGGCTTCACCGGGGAGCTGTTTTTT.

The chain's CDR3 is CASRTQGAATDTQYF. The CDR3 nucleotides are TGCGCCAGCAGGACACAGGGGGCAGCCACAGATACGCAGTATTTT. The chain uses TRBV5-1 and TRBJ2-3; 9 nucleotides line up with TRBD1. This CDR3 comprises 15 residues. V trimming: 5 bases; J trimming: 2 bases; junction bases outside the gene matches: 6. Germline V CDR1 and CDR2: SGHRS, YFSETQ.

The rearrangement links TRBV18 to TRBJ2-3; 12 bases agree with TRBD2. With V trimmed by 3 bases and J by 2 bases, 6 bases remained unmatched. This CDR3 spans 17 amino acids. Per germline, CDR1 KGHSH and CDR2 LQKENI. For the CDR3, the DNA is TGTGCCAGCTCACCCCTAACTAGCGGGGGGCTCACAGATACGCAGTATTTT. Translated: CASSPLTSGGLTDTQYF.

This sequence joins TRBV19 and TRBJ1-1; perhaps TRBD1 as D (6 bases). Germline V gives CDR1 LNHDA, CDR2 SQIVND (reference sequence). The CDR3 has 11 amino acids. The V end lost 10 bases, the J end lost 7 bases, and 13 bases lay between the germline ends. The chain's CDR3 is CATRDTREAFF. The CDR3 DNA sequence: TGTGCCACTAGGGACACTCGTGAAGCTTTCTTT.

V and J are TRBV28 and TRBJ1-6; 9 positions match TRBD1. Trimming at V came to 10 bases and at J to 7 bases, leaving 17 bases not matched to a gene. In germline, CDR1 is MDHEN, CDR2 SYDVKM. CDR3 length: 17 residues. The CDR3 spells CATYPGTGNLLNSPLHF. CDR3 in DNA: TGTGCCACCTATCCCGGGACAGGGAATCTCCTAAATTCACCCCTCCACTTT.

This chain connects TRBV28 to TRBJ1-1; a weak D match, TRBD1 (5 bases). The germline V and J ends were trimmed by 6 bases and 3 bases, with 11 bases remaining between them. This CDR3 is 13 amino acids long. Germline CDR1 and CDR2: MDHEN and SYDVKM. The CDR3 here is CASSLYRYTEAFF. CDR3 nucleotides: TGTGCCAGCAGCCTATACAGGTACACTGAAGCTTTCTTT.

The chain uses TRBV27 and TRBJ1-2; a weak D match, TRBD1 (6 bases). This CDR3 has 13 amino acids. Trimming cost V 5 bases and J 10 bases, with 17 bases left between them. Germline V gene lookup returns CDR1 MNHEY and CDR2 SMNVEV (reference sequence). Written as DNA, the CDR3 is TGTGCCAGCAGTGCGGACAGACTCGGACCCTACACCTTC. Protein product: CASSADRLGPYTF.

The chain recombines TRBV4-1 with TRBJ2-7; 7 bases map to TRBD1. Germline V gene lookup returns CDR1 MGHRA and CDR2 YSYEKL. The CDR3 runs to 16 residues. Unmatched junction bases numbered 10, after V lost 0 bases and J lost 5 bases. CDR3: CASSQDGQAARDEQYF. CDR3 sequence (DNA): TGCGCCAGCAGCCAAGATGGACAGGCGGCCCGGGACGAGCAGTACTTC.

The rearrangement uses TRBV10-3 and TRBJ2-7; perhaps TRBD2 as D (5 bases). CDR1 ENHRY and CDR2 SYGVKD come from the germline V gene. CDR3 length equals 12 residues. Between the trimmed V and J ends, which lost 7 bases and 3 bases, there was a span of 10 bases. The CDR3 is CAIKGSSYEQYF. CDR3 in DNA: TGTGCCATCAAAGGGAGTAGCTACGAGCAGTACTTC.

The table lists this clone with a few counts. The sample holds other DNA sequences that translate to the same CDR3. The chain links TRBV18 to TRBJ1-1, with D uncertain. V was clipped by 3 bases and J by 1 base, with 9 bases between them. This CDR3 comprises 14 residues. Per germline, CDR1 KGHSH and CDR2 LQKENI. The CDR3 is CASSPGGWNTEAFF. CDR3 DNA: TGTGCCAGCTCACCGGGAGGGTGGAACACTGAAGCTTTCTTT.

The chain joins TRBV7-3 to TRBJ2-7, with D possibly being TRBD1 (6 bases). V lost 3 bases to trimming and J lost 5 bases, with 17 bases between them. CDR1 is SGHTA and CDR2 is FQGTGA in the germline V gene. The length of the CDR3 is 15 residues. The DNA of the CDR3 is TGTGCCAGCAGCTTGCACGGGACACAATACGACGAGCAGTACTTC. This sequence encodes CASSLHGTQYDEQYF.

The chain has TRBV29-1 and TRBJ2-7; D is possibly TRBD2 (6 bases). CDR1 and CDR2 from the germline V gene are SQVTM and ANQGSEA. Trimming left V 5 bases short and J 0 bases short, with 11 bases between. The CDR3 contains 13 residues. CDR3 nucleotides: TGCAGCGTTCACGACGGGAGCTCCTACGAGCAGTACTTC. Translation gives CSVHDGSSYEQYF.

This clone was observed a few times. The gene calls are TRBV28 and TRBJ2-5; D may be TRBD2 (5 bases). Germline CDR1 and CDR2: MDHEN and SYDVKM. Trimming left V 4 bases short and J 11 bases short, with 17 bases between. This CDR3 comprises 13 residues. CDR3 in DNA: TGTGCCAGCAGTTCTATCTCGCCGTGGGAGCAGTACTTC. Translating it yields CASSSISPWEQYF.

V usage is TRBV28 and J usage is TRBJ2-2; D remains ambiguous. Germline V lookup: CDR1 MDHEN, CDR2 SYDVKM. This CDR3 is built from 17 residues. The V gene lost 5 bases and the J gene lost 2 bases, with 18 bases spanning the gap. The CDR3 coding sequence is TGTGCCAGCAGTCCCCCCCCAACGAGCGCCAACACCGGGGAGCTGTTTTTT. Translation gives CASSPPPTSANTGELFF.

The chain couples TRBV5-1 to TRBJ2-3, with 8 bases that match TRBD2. V was clipped by 7 bases and J by 3 bases; unmatched bases: 10. Looked up from germline, CDR1 is SGHRS and CDR2 is YFSETQ. The CDR3 totals 15 residues. The chain's CDR3 is CASRRRGDGTDTQYF. DNA of the CDR3: TGCGCCAGCCGGAGGCGGGGGGATGGAACAGATACGCAGTATTTT.

The V and J genes are TRBV28 and TRBJ1-6; D perhaps matches TRBD1 (6 bases). This CDR3 has 12 amino acids. V shed 6 bases and J shed 16 bases, with 16 bases lying between them. Germline-derived CDR1 and CDR2 are MDHEN and SYDVKM. The CDR3 is CASSASGQLLHF. The CDR3 DNA follows: TGTGCCAGCAGCGCCAGCGGACAGCTTCTCCACTTT.

This clone occurred once. The J gene is TRBJ2-7, the V gene TRBV11-1, with D possibly being TRBD1 (6 bases). Germline lookup yields CDR1 SGHAT and CDR2 FQDESV (reference sequence). The CDR3 loop spans 17 amino acids. Trimming took 5 bases from V and 2 from J, leaving 22 bases between them. In DNA form, the CDR3 reads TGTGCCAGCAGCAAAAGACAGGACAGAAACCTTGCCTACGAGCAGTACTTC. It yields the protein CASSKRQDRNLAYEQYF.

Note on this clone: Compared with germline, one end of the junction differs, possibly owing to a read error. The V and J genes are TRBV6-1 and TRBJ2-3, with a possible D match to TRBD2 (7 bases). CDR1 and CDR2 from the germline V gene are MNHNS and SASEGT. The CDR3 contains 12 residues. The CDR3 protein is CASLRGAGAADF. For the CDR3, the DNA is TGTGCCAGCCTGCGAGGGGCGGGGGCCGCGGATTTT.

This chain links TRBV11-3 with TRBJ2-7, with 7 bases identical to TRBD1. This CDR3 region has 12 residues. The V gene end was trimmed by 10 bases and the J gene end by 3 bases; junction bases not matched to a gene: 6. CDR1 and CDR2 from the germline V gene are SGHNT and YENEEA. Here the CDR3 reads CAKGGVYYEQYF. CDR3 bases: TGTGCCAAAGGGGGCGTCTACTACGAGCAGTACTTC.

V gene TRBV27 combines with J gene TRBJ1-5; tentatively, D is TRBD1 (5 bases). This CDR3 has 15 residues. V gave up 4 bases and J gave up 1 base, with 11 bases separating them. CDR1 is MNHEY and CDR2 is SMNVEV in the germline V gene (reference sequence). Written as DNA, the CDR3 is TGTGCCAGCAGTTACTACGGGGGGAGCAATCAGCCCCAGCATTTT. It translates to CASSYYGGSNQPQHF.

This rearrangement joins TRBV6-6 to TRBJ2-7; D gene unclear. The V end was cut by 3 bases, the J end by 2 bases, with 11 bases between. Germline loops: CDR1 MNHNY, CDR2 SVGAGI (reference sequence). The CDR3 covers 14 residues. This CDR3 is CASSYPQSTYEQYF. Here the CDR3 DNA reads TGTGCCAGCAGTTATCCACAGAGCACCTACGAGCAGTACTTC.

This chain uses TRBV2 with TRBJ2-7, with 8 bases fitting TRBD1. The ends lost 0 bases at V and 3 bases at J; junction bases unmatched: 13. The CDR3 runs 18 residues. From germline, CDR1 is SNHLY and CDR2 FYNNEI. DNA of the CDR3: TGTGCCAGCAGTGAAGCGCTTCGGGTCAGGGGGCCGGGCTACGAGCAGTACTTC. Protein: CASSEALRVRGPGYEQYF.

The chain joins TRBV12-5 to TRBJ2-2; D might be TRBD2 (7 bases). V dropped 9 bases and J dropped 4 bases, with 18 bases sitting between them. This CDR3 has 15 amino acids. Germline-derived CDR1 and CDR2 are LGHNT and FRNRAP. CDR3 in DNA: TGTGCTAGCCAGGGACGGGGGGCCAGCACCGGGGAGCTGTTTTTT. It translates to CASQGRGASTGELFF. The full variable domain, completed using reference TRBV12-5 and TRBJ2-2, is DARVTQTPRHKVTEMGQEVTMRCQPILGHNTVFWYRQTMMQGLELLAYFRNRAPLDDSGMPKDRFSAEMPDATLATLKIQPSEPRDSAVYFCASQGRGASTGELFFGEGSRLTVL.

The J gene is TRBJ1-4, the V gene TRBV10-1; 8 bases are a match to TRBD1. Germline loops: CDR1 WNHNN, CDR2 SYGVQD (reference sequence). The trim removed 5 bases at V and 5 bases at J, leaving 7 bases unmatched. This CDR3 has 15 residues. The CDR3 DNA is TGCGCCAGCAGTCCTGGACAGGGAGGGAATGAAAAACTGTTTTTT. This gives the protein CASSPGQGGNEKLFF.

The chain is built from TRBV11-2 and TRBJ1-4; 10 nucleotides agree with TRBD1. V trimming: 3 bases; J trimming: 4 bases; junction bases outside the gene matches: 5. The CDR3 sequence is 16 residues long. CDR1 is SGHAT and CDR2 is FQNNGV in the germline V gene. CDR3 sequence (DNA): TGTGCCAGCAGCTTTAGGACAGGGGGATTTAATGAAAAACTGTTTTTT. It is translated as CASSFRTGGFNEKLFF.

This clone appeared a few times. This CDR3 is also generated by other DNA sequences in the sample. The gene calls are TRBV9 and TRBJ2-7; TRBD2 is a possible D gene (6 bases). This CDR3 comprises 14 residues. The V gene's germline CDR1 is SGDLS and CDR2 YYNGEE. The germline V and J ends were trimmed by 0 bases and 3 bases, with 10 bases remaining between them. CDR3 sequence reads: CASSVGSGNYEQYF. The CDR3 nucleotides read TGTGCCAGCAGCGTAGGTAGCGGCAACTACGAGCAGTACTTC.

The chain is built from TRBV2 and TRBJ2-2; 8 bases are a match to TRBD2. CDR1 is SNHLY, CDR2 FYNNEI, per germline. The CDR3 has 15 residues. The V gene end was trimmed by 6 bases and the J gene end by 1 base; junction bases not matched to a gene: 4. CDR3 protein: CASSLLAENTGELFF. DNA of the CDR3: TGTGCCAGCAGCTTACTAGCGGAGAACACCGGGGAGCTGTTTTTT.

The chain uses TRBV6-5 and TRBJ1-2, with a weak D call TRBD1 (5 bases). V shed 6 bases and J shed 4 bases, with 9 bases lying between them. The CDR3 contains 12 residues. The V gene's germline CDR1 is MNHEY and CDR2 SVGAGI. CDR3 sequence: CASSLDSYGYTF. CDR3 in DNA: TGTGCCAGCAGCCTCGACAGCTATGGCTACACCTTC.

The rearrangement links TRBV7-3 to TRBJ2-3, with a possible D match to TRBD1 (6 bases). Germline CDR1 and CDR2: SGHTA and FQGTGA. V lost 2 bases and J lost 1, with 13 bases in between. The CDR3 totals 16 residues. CDR3 amino acids: CASSLVGAIGTDTQYF. Written as DNA, the CDR3 is TGTGCCAGCAGCTTAGTGGGGGCCATAGGCACAGATACGCAGTATTTT.